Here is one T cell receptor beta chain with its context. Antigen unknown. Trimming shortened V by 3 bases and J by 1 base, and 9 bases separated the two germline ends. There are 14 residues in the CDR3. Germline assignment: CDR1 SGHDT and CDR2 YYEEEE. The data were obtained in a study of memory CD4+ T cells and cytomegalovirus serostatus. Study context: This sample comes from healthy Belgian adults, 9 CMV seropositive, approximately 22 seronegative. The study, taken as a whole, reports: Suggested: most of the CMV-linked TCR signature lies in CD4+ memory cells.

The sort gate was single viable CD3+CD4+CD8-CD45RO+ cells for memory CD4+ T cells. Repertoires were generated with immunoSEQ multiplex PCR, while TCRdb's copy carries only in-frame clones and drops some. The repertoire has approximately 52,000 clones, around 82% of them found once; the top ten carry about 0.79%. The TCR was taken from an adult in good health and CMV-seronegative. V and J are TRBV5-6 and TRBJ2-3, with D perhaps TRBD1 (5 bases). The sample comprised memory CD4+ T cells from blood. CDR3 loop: CASSSLTGTDTQYF. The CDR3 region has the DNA TGTGCCAGCAGCTCCTTGACAGGCACAGATACGCAGTATTTT.